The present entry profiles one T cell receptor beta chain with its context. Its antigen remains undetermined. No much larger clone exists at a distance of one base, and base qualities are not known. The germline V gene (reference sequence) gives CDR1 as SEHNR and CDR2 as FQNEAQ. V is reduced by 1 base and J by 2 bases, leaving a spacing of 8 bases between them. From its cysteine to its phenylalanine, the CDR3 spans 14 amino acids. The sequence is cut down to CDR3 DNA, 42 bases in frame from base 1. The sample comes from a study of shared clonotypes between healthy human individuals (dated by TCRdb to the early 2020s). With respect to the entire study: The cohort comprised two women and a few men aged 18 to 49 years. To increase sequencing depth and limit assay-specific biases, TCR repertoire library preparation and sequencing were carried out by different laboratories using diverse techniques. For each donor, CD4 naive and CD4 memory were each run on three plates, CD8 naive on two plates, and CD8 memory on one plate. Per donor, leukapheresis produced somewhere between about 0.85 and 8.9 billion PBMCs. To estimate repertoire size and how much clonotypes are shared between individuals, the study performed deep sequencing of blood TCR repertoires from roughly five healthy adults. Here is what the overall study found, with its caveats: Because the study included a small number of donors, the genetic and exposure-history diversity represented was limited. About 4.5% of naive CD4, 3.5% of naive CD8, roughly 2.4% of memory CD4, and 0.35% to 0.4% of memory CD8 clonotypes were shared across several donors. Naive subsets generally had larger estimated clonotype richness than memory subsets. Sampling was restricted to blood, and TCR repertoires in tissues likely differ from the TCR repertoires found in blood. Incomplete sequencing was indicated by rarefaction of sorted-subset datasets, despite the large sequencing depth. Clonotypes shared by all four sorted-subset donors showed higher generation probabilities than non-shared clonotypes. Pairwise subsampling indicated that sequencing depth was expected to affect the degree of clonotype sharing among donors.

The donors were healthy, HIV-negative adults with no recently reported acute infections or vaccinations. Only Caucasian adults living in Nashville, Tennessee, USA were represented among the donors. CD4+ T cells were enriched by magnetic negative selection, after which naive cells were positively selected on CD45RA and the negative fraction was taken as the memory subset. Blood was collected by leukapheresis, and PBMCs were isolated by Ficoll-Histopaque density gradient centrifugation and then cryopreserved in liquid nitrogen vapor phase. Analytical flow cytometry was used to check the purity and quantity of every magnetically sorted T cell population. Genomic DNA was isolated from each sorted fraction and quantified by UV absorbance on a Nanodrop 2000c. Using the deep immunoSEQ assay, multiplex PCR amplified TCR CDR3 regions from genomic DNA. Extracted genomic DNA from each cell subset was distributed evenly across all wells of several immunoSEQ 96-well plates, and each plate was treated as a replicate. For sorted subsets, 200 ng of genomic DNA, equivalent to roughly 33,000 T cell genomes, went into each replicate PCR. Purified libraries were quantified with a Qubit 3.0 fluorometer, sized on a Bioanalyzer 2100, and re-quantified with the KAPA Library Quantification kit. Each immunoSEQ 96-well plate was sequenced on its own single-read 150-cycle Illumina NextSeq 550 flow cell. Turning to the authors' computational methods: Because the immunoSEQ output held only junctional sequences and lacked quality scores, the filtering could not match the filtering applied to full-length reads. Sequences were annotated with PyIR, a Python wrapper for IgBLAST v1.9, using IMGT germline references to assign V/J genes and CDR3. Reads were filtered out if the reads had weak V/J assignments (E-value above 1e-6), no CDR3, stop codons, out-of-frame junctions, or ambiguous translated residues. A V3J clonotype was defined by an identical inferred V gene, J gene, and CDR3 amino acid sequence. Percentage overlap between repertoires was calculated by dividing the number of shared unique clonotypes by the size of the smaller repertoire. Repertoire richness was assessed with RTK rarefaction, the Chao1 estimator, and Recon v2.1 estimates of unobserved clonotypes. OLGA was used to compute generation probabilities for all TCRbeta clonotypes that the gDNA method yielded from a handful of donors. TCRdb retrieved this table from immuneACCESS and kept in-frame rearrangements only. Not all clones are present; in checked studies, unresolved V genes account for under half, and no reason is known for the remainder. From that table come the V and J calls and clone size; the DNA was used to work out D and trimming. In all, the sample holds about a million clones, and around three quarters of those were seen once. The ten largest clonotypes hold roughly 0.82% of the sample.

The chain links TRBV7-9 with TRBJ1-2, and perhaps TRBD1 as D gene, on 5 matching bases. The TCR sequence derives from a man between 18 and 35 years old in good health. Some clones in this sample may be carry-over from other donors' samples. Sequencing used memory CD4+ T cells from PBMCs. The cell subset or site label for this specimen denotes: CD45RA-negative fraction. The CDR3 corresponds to CASSLVAGNYGYTF. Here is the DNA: TGTGCCAGCAGCTTAGTTGCAGGGAACTATGGCTACACCTTC.